This T cell receptor beta chain was retrieved from a study of blood T cell repertoires in COVID-19. About the research overall: Acute and convalescent COVID-19 specimens originated in the United States, Italy and Spain. T cells, B-cell-depleted T cells, or PBMCs supplied cDNA or gDNA.

CDR3 size: 15 residues. In the study's own analysis: Estimated nucleated cell counts came from reference gene primer amplification. The repertoire was sequenced with immunoSEQ multiplex PCR; TCRdb's copy has only in-frame clones and lacks some. V and J calls and clone size come straight from that table; D and trimming were deduced from the DNA. This sample has approximately 400,000 clones, with 89% found just once. The sample consisted of peripheral blood. The J gene is TRBJ1-4, the V gene TRBV21-1. TRBV21-1 is shown as a pseudogene. This clonotype was sampled from a man between 35 and 55 years old with acute or convalescent COVID-19. The CDR3 sequence: CASATAGATNEKLFF. The DNA of the CDR3 is TGTGCCAGCGCCACAGCGGGTGCAACTAATGAAAAACTGTTTTTT.